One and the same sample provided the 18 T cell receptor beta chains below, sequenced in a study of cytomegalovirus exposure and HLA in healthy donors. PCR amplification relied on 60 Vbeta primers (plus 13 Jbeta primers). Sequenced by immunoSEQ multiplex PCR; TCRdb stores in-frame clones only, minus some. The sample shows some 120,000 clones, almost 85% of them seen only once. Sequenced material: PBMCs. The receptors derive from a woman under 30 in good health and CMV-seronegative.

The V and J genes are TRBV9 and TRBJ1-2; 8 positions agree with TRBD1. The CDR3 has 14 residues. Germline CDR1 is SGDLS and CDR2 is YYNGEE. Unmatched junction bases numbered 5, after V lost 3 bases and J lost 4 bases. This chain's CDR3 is CASSAGTGFYGYTF. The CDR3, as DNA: TGTGCCAGCAGCGCCGGGACAGGTTTCTATGGCTACACCTTC.

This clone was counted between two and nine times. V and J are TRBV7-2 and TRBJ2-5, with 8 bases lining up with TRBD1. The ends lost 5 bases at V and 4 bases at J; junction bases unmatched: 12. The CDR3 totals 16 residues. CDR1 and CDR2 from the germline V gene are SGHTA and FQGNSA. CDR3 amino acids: CASSPQQGVRGETQYF. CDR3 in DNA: TGTGCCAGCAGCCCGCAACAGGGGGTGAGGGGAGAGACCCAGTACTTC.

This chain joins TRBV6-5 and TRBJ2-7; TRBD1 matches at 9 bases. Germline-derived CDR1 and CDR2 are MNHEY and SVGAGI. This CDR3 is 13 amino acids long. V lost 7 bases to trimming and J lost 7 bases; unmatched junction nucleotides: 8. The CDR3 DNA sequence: TGTGCCAGCACTCAGGGACAGGGCAGGGAGCAGTACTTC. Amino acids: CASTQGQGREQYF.

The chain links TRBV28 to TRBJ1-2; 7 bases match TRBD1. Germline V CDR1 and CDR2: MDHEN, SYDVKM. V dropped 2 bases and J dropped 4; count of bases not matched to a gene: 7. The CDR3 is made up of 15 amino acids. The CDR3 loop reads CASSLGTASGYGYTF. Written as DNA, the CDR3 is TGTGCCAGCAGTTTAGGGACAGCCTCGGGCTATGGCTACACCTTC.

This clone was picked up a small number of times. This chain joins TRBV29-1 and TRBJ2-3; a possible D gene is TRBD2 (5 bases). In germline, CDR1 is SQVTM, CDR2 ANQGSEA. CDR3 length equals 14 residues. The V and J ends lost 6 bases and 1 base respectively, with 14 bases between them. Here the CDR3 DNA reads TGCAGCGTAGAGGGCAGGATGCGCACAGATACGCAGTATTTT. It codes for CSVEGRMRTDTQYF.

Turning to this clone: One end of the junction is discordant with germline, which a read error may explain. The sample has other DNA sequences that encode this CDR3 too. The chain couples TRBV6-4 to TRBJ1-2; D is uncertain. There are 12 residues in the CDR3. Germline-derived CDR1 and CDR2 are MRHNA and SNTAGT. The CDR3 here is CASSDVSYGYTF. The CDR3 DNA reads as TGCGCCAGCAGTGACGTGAGCTATGGCTACACCTTC.

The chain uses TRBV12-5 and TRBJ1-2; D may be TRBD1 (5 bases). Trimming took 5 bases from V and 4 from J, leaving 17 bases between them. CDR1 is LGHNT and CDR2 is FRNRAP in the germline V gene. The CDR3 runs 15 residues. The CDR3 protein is CASGPLNGTLYGYTF. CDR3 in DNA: TGTGCTAGTGGTCCCCTAAACGGGACTCTCTATGGCTACACCTTC.

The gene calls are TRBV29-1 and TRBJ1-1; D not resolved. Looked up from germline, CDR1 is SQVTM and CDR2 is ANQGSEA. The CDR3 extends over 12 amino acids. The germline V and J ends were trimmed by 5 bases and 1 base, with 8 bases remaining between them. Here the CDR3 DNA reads TGCAGCGTTAAGACTGAGAACACTGAAGCTTTCTTT. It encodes CSVKTENTEAFF.

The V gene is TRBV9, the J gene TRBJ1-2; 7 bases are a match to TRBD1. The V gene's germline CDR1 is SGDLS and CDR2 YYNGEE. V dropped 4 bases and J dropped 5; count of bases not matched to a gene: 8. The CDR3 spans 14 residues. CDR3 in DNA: TGTGCCAGCAGCTTAGGGGGCGGCCCTTATGGCTACACCTTC. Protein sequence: CASSLGGGPYGYTF.

As DNA, the CDR3 is TGTGCCACCAGCCGACAGGGGGTGGACACTGAAGCTTTCTTT. Translation: CATSRQGVDTEAFF. The J gene is TRBJ1-1, the V gene TRBV15, with 9 bases fitting TRBD1. V shed 5 bases and J 3 bases; nucleotides not matched to a gene: 4. Germline CDR1 reads LNHNV; CDR2 reads YYDKDF (reference sequence). The CDR3 contains 14 residues.

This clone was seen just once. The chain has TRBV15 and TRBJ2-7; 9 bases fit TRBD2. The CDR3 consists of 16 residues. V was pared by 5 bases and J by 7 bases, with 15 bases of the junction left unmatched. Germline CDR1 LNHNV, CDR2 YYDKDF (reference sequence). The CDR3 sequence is CATSALSGRRSWEQYF. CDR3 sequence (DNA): TGTGCCACCAGCGCCTTGAGCGGGAGGCGATCGTGGGAGCAGTACTTC.

The CDR3 region has the DNA TGTGCCAGTAGTCCCCGGGCAGGGGCTTCCACTGAAGCTTTCTTT. Its protein product is CASSPRAGASTEAFF. The chain recombines TRBV19 with TRBJ1-1; D perhaps matches TRBD1 (6 bases). V dropped 5 bases and J dropped 4 bases, with 17 bases sitting between them. This CDR3 has 15 amino acids. The germline V gene encodes CDR1 LNHDA and CDR2 SQIVND (reference sequence). The full variable domain, its missing parts supplied by reference TRBV19 and TRBJ1-1, is DGGITQSPKYLFRKEGQNVTLSCEQNLNHDAMYWYRQDPGQGLRLIYYSQIVNDFQKGDIAEGYSVSREKKESFPLTVTSAQKNPTAFYLCASSPRAGASTEAFFGQGTRLTVV.

CDR3 protein: CASSLGGLGLKETQYF. The CDR3 DNA sequence: TGTGCCAGCAGCTTGGGGGGGCTGGGTCTAAAAGAGACCCAGTACTTC. The V gene is TRBV5-6, the J gene TRBJ2-5; D is possibly TRBD1 (6 bases). The ends were cut back, 0 bases at V and 3 bases at J, with 15 bases in the middle. Per the germline V gene, CDR1 is SGHDT and CDR2 is YYEEEE. The CDR3 contains 16 residues.

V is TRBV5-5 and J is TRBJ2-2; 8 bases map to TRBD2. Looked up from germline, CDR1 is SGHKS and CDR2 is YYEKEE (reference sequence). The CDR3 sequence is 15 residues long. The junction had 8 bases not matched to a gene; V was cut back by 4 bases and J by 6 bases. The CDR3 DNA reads TGTGCCAGCAGCGCAATAGCGGGATCGGCCGGGGAGCTGTTTTTT. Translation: CASSAIAGSAGELFF.

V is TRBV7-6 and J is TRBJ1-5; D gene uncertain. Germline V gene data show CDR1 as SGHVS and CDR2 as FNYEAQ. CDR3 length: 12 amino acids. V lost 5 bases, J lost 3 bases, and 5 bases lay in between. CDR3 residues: CASSPLNQPQHF. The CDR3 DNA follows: TGTGCCAGCAGCCCCCTCAATCAGCCCCAGCATTTT. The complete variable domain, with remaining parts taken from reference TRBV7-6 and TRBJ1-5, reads GAGVSQSPRYKVTKRGQDVALRCDPISGHVSLYWYRQALGQGPEFLTYFNYEAQQDKSGLPNDRFSAERPEGSISTLTIQRTEQRDSAMYRCASSPLNQPQHFGDGTRLSIL.

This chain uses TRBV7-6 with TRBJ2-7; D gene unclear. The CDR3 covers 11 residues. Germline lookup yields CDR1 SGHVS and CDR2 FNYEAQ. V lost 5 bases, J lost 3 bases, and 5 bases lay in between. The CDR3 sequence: CASSLNYEQYF. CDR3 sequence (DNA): TGTGCCAGCAGCCTAAACTACGAGCAGTACTTC.

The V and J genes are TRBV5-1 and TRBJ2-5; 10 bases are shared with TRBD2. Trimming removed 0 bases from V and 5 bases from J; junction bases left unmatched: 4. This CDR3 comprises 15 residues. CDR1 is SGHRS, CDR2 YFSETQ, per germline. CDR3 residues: CASSLGAGGHETQYF. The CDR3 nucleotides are TGCGCCAGCAGCTTGGGAGCGGGAGGGCACGAGACCCAGTACTTC.

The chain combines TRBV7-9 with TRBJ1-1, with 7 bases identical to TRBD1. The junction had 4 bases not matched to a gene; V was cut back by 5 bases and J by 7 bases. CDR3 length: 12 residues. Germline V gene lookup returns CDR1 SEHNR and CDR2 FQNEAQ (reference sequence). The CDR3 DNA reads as TGTGCCAGCAGCCTTGGGACAGATGAAGCTTTCTTT. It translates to CASSLGTDEAFF.